One sample yielded the 11 T cell receptor beta chains listed below, sequenced in a study of T cells in Graves' hyperthyroidism and ophthalmopathy. Amplification targeted TCR beta CDR3 regions from RNA transcripts. TCR CDR3 underwent first-round RT-PCR with the HTBI primer set. TCRdb re-called the multiplex PCR reads through MiXCR, storing one row per CDR3 protein. Seen here are some 550,000 distinct CDR3 sequences, about 16% observed once, and the top ten hold roughly 3.3%. The sequenced material came from blood. The receptors were gathered from a woman aged 35 to 49 with Graves' ophthalmopathy.

Many counts were recorded for this clonotype. The V and J genes are TRBV3-1 and TRBJ2-5; D remains unclear. Between the trimmed V and J ends, which lost 3 bases and 1 base, there was a span of 15 bases. Germline V lookup: CDR1 LGHDT, CDR2 YNNKEL (reference sequence). This CDR3 is built from 16 residues. The CDR3 DNA reads TGTGCCAGCAGCCACTCTTCAACTATAGTCCAAGAGACCCAGTACTTC. This translates into CASSHSSTIVQETQYF.

The sample holds many counts of this clonotype. The chain is built from TRBV2 and TRBJ2-1; D is unclear. CDR1 and CDR2 from the germline V gene are SNHLY and FYNNEI. The CDR3 loop spans 12 amino acids. Trimming shortened V by 3 bases and J by 2 bases, and 2 bases separated the two germline ends. CDR3 sequence: CASSDAYNEQFF. CDR3 nucleotides: TGTGCCAGCAGTGACGCCTACAATGAGCAGTTCTTC.

This clonotype was detected ten times or more. The rearrangement uses TRBV7-3 and TRBJ2-3, with a possible D match to TRBD1 (5 bases). Germline lookup yields CDR1 SGHTA and CDR2 FQGTGA. This CDR3 is built from 13 residues. Trimming cost V 6 bases and J 3 bases, with 10 bases left between them. The DNA for the CDR3 is TGTGCCAGCAGGCAGGGATCGACAGATACGCAGTATTTT. Its translation: CASRQGSTDTQYF. Together with reference TRBV7-3 and TRBJ2-3, the CDR3 gives the full variable domain: GAGVSQTPSNKVTEKGKYVELRCDPISGHTALYWYRQSLGQGPEFLIYFQGTGAADDSGLPNDRFFAVRPEGSVSTLKIQRTERGDSAVYLCASRQGSTDTQYFGPGTRLTVL.

This clonotype was observed at least ten times. The chain couples TRBV4-1 to TRBJ1-1; 10 nucleotides line up with TRBD1. The CDR3 is 15 residues long. V was pared by 3 bases and J by 4 bases, with 5 bases of the junction left unmatched. Germline CDR1 reads MGHRA; CDR2 reads YSYEKL. In DNA, the CDR3 is TGCGCCAGCAGCCAGGGGACAGGGGTTCTCACTGAAGCTTTCTTT. This encodes CASSQGTGVLTEAFF.

This chain uses TRBV19 with TRBJ1-5; 8 bases fit TRBD1. With 6 bases clipped from V and 7 bases from J, the junction kept 14 bases outside the gene matches. Germline V gives CDR1 LNHDA, CDR2 SQIVND (reference sequence). This CDR3 region has 16 residues. CDR3 in DNA: TGTGCCAGTAGGTACATCGGACAGGGAGGGGGACAGCCCCAGCATTTT. Translation gives CASRYIGQGGGQPQHF. Full variable domain (remainder filled in from reference TRBV19 and TRBJ1-5): DGGITQSPKYLFRKEGQNVTLSCEQNLNHDAMYWYRQDPGQGLRLIYYSQIVNDFQKGDIAEGYSVSREKKESFPLTVTSAQKNPTAFYLCASRYIGQGGGQPQHFGDGTRLSIL.

This clonotype occurred a few times. V usage is TRBV28 and J usage is TRBJ2-1, with D tentatively TRBD1 (6 bases). The CDR3 extends over 15 amino acids. Germline V gene sequence: CDR1 MDHEN, CDR2 SYDVKM. The V end was cut by 2 bases, the J end by 5 bases, with 13 bases between. CDR3 sequence (DNA): TGTGCCAGCAGTTTAGGGACACCCGTAGACAATGAGCAGTTCTTC. Its protein is CASSLGTPVDNEQFF.

Comment on this clonotype: This could be a read error, since a much larger clone is one nucleotide away. This sequence joins TRBV5-1 and TRBJ2-2; D may be TRBD2 (6 bases). Germline values: CDR1 SGHRS, CDR2 YFSETQ. This CDR3 has 15 amino acids. The DNA for the CDR3 is TGCGCCAGCAACTCACCGGGACTTTACACCGGGGGGCTGTTTTTT. It is translated as CASNSPGLYTGGLFF.

The chain couples TRBV5-5 to TRBJ2-1, with TRBD1 as a possible D gene (6 bases). The CDR3 totals 15 residues. In germline, CDR1 is SGHKS, CDR2 YYEKEE (reference sequence). Trimming cost V 4 bases and J 9 bases, with 20 bases left between them. The CDR3 bases are TGTGCCAGCAGCGAGACAGGTGTCGTCTATCGTGAGCAGTTCTTC. It yields the protein CASSETGVVYREQFF.

This clonotype was counted at least ten times. The chain combines TRBV3-1 with TRBJ2-5; no definite D call. V was cut by 4 bases and J by 5 bases, with 5 bases left in between. Per germline, CDR1 LGHDT and CDR2 YNNKEL (reference sequence). This CDR3 is 11 amino acids long. The DNA for the CDR3 is TGTGCCAGCAGCCGTGAGGAGACCCAGTACTTC. This encodes CASSREETQYF.

Ten or more counts support this clonotype. The chain links TRBV3-1 to TRBJ2-5; D ambiguous. Germline CDR1 is LGHDT and CDR2 is YNNKEL (reference sequence). Trimming left V 4 bases short and J 3 bases short, with 12 bases between. This CDR3 contains 14 residues. CDR3 in DNA: TGTGCCAGCAGCCGACAACTGGAAGAAGAGACCCAGTACTTC. As protein: CASSRQLEEETQYF.

The sample holds many counts of this clonotype. This chain joins TRBV12-3 or TRBV12-4 and TRBJ2-3; TRBD2 matches at 9 bases. CDR3 length: 15 amino acids. The junction had 5 bases not matched to a gene; V was cut back by 2 bases and J by 5 bases. CDR3 sequence (DNA): TGTGCCAGCAGTTTATTAGCGGGAGTGGTAGATACGCAGTATTTT. It specifies CASSLLAGVVDTQYF.